A selection of T cell receptor beta chains follows, all from one sample in a study of blood T cell repertoires in COVID-19. Clones were sequenced by immunoSEQ multiplex PCR, and TCRdb holds only the in-frame ones, with some missing. The table records some 290,000 clones, 85% to 90% of them present only once. Sequenced: peripheral blood. The receptors shown here come from a woman in her 30s with COVID-19, enrolled during active disease. Both conserved end residues are part of each CDR3. A D gene is named only where the DNA matches it firmly. Clone size appears in some rows only: once, few, many, or a class for an expanded clone.

clone_size	v_call	j_call	d_call	cdr3_aa	cdr3_nt
-	TRBV5-1	TRBJ2-3	TRBD2	CASSLAVSGTSTDTQYF	TGCGCCAGCAGCTTGGCAGTGAGCGGGACCAGCACAGATACGCAGTATTTT
once	TRBV19	TRBJ2-1	TRBD2	CASSMWRERNEQFF	TGTGCCAGTAGTATGTGGCGGGAGAGGAATGAGCAGTTCTTC
few	TRBV13	TRBJ2-7	-	CASSPAGPNYEQYF	TGTGCCAGCAGCCCTGCGGGACCCAACTACGAGCAGTACTTC
-	TRBV10-1	TRBJ1-6	-	CASSEMQVNSPLHF	TGCGCCAGCAGTGAGATGCAGGTCAATTCACCCCTCCACTTT
-	TRBV29-1	TRBJ1-4	TRBD1	CSVGTGASNEKLFF	TGCAGCGTCGGTACAGGGGCATCTAATGAAAAACTGTTTTTT
-	TRBV14	TRBJ1-4	-	CASSDLNWGEAEKLFF	TGTGCCAGCAGCGACCTTAACTGGGGCGAGGCTGAAAAACTGTTTTTT
-	TRBV7-8	TRBJ2-3	-	CASSSTGTDTQYF	TGTGCCAGCAGCTCGACAGGCACAGATACGCAGTATTTT
-	TRBV6-6	TRBJ1-3	-	CASEGSGNTIYF	TGTGCCAGCGAGGGCTCTGGAAACACCATATATTTT
-	TRBV7-9	TRBJ1-2	-	CASSLSTDNGYTF	TGTGCCAGCAGCTTAAGCACAGACAATGGCTACACCTTC
-	TRBV19	TRBJ1-1	-	CASSIAGGNTEAFF	TGTGCCAGTAGTATCGCTGGCGGGAACACTGAAGCTTTCTTT
-	TRBV5-1	TRBJ2-5	TRBD1	CASSQQGKETQYF	TGCGCCAGCAGCCAACAGGGGAAAGAGACCCAGTACTTC
-	TRBV2	TRBJ1-5	-	CASSSREGNQPQHF	TGTGCCAGCAGTTCCCGGGAGGGCAATCAGCCCCAGCATTTT
-	TRBV27	TRBJ2-1	TRBD2	CARYPGLAASIPNEQFF	TGTGCCAGATATCCCGGACTAGCGGCTTCCATTCCGAATGAGCAGTTCTTC
-	TRBV5-1	TRBJ2-7	-	CASSLVGAPDEQYF	TGCGCCAGCAGCTTGGTAGGGGCGCCGGACGAGCAGTACTTC
-	TRBV6-5	TRBJ2-1	TRBD1	CASSLQGSSYNEQFF	TGTGCCAGCAGTCTACAGGGGAGCTCCTACAATGAGCAGTTCTTC
once	TRBV28	TRBJ1-6	TRBD1	CASSLLTTGSYNSPLHF	TGTGCCAGCAGTTTATTAACGACAGGGTCCTATAATTCACCCCTCCACTTT
-	TRBV6-5	TRBJ1-1	-	CASSYRGTNTEAFF	TGTGCCAGCAGTTACAGGGGCACGAACACTGAAGCTTTCTTT
-	TRBV12-3/TRBV12-4	TRBJ2-1	-	CASSLSSRGKFF	TGTGCCAGCAGTTTATCAAGCCGCGGAAAGTTCTTC
-	TRBV30	TRBJ1-5	TRBD1	CAWGQGVNQPQHF	TGTGCCTGGGGGCAGGGGGTCAATCAGCCCCAGCATTTT
-	TRBV15	TRBJ2-2	-	CATSRGGANTGELFF	TGTGCCACCAGCAGAGGGGGAGCGAACACCGGGGAGCTGTTTTTT
once	TRBV9	TRBJ2-5	TRBD2	CASSVGGTSVRYQETQYF	TGTGCCAGCAGCGTAGGTGGGACTAGCGTACGCTACCAAGAGACCCAGTACTTC
-	TRBV5-4	TRBJ1-2	-	CASSLQGTRGYTF	TGTGCCAGCAGCTTGCAGGGTACCCGAGGCTACACCTTC
-	TRBV6-5	TRBJ1-5	TRBD1	CASRSQGKDQPQHF	TGTGCCAGCAGATCACAGGGGAAGGATCAGCCCCAGCATTTT
-	TRBV19	TRBJ1-5	TRBD1	CASTLGDRGNQPQHF	TGTGCCAGTACCCTTGGGGACAGGGGTAATCAGCCCCAGCATTTT
-	TRBV27	TRBJ1-1	-	CASATANTEAFF	TGTGCCTCCGCGACAGCGAACACTGAAGCTTTCTTT
-	TRBV6-1	TRBJ2-3	-	CASSEGSSGAASTQYF	TGTGCCAGCAGTGAAGGCTCCTCGGGAGCGGCGAGTACGCAGTATTTT
-	TRBV5-4	TRBJ2-7	TRBD2	CASSGGSLAGHNF	TGTGCCAGCAGTGGGGGGTCACTAGCGGGCCACAACTTC
-	TRBV10-3	TRBJ1-5	TRBD1	CAISSQGKNQPQHF	TGTGCCATCTCCTCACAGGGGAAGAATCAGCCCCAGCATTTT
-	TRBV28	TRBJ1-5	TRBD1	CASSLREGTGGTSNQPQHF	TGTGCCAGCAGTTTAAGAGAAGGGACAGGGGGCACGAGCAATCAGCCCCAGCATTTT
-	TRBV6-1	TRBJ2-5	TRBD1	CASSDRQGKETQYF	TGTGCCAGCAGTGATAGACAGGGGAAAGAGACCCAGTACTTC
-	TRBV7-9	TRBJ2-6	-	CASTFSGANVLTF	TGTGCCAGCACCTTCAGTGGGGCCAACGTCCTGACTTTC
-	TRBV4-1	TRBJ1-1	-	CASSQGPVPHAFF	TGCGCCAGCAGCCAAGGGCCTGTCCCCCATGCTTTCTTT
-	TRBV6-1	TRBJ1-2	-	CASSGDVYGYTF	TGTGCCAGCAGTGGCGATGTCTATGGCTACACCTTC
-	TRBV5-4	TRBJ1-2	TRBD1	CASRTGTAINYGYTF	TGTGCCAGCAGGACCGGGACAGCTATCAACTATGGCTACACCTTC
-	TRBV12-3/TRBV12-4	TRBJ1-5	-	CASTNGVNQPQHF	TGTGCCAGCACGAACGGGGTAAATCAGCCCCAGCATTTT
-	TRBV5-4	TRBJ2-7	-	CASPTEDDPYEQYF	TGTGCCAGCCCCACGGAGGACGATCCCTACGAGCAGTACTTC
-	TRBV28	TRBJ2-7	TRBD1	CASSYTWDRSSYEQYF	TGTGCCAGCAGTTACACCTGGGACAGGAGCTCCTACGAGCAGTACTTC
few	TRBV28	TRBJ2-1	TRBD2	CASSLGGGDEQFF	TGTGCCAGCAGTTTAGGGGGGGGAGATGAGCAGTTCTTC
-	TRBV18	TRBJ2-3	TRBD1	CASSRDSHTDTQYF	TGTGCCAGCTCACGGGACAGCCACACAGATACGCAGTATTTT
-	TRBV11-3	TRBJ1-1	-	CASSLDRVKVNTEAFF	TGTGCCAGCAGCTTAGACAGGGTCAAGGTGAACACTGAAGCTTTCTTT
-	TRBV7-3	TRBJ2-5	-	CASSPGYQETQYF	TGTGCCAGCAGCCCCGGGTACCAAGAGACCCAGTACTTC
-	TRBV19	TRBJ2-2	TRBD2	CASINPGLAGRTGELFF	TGTGCCAGTATTAATCCGGGACTAGCGGGACGGACCGGGGAGCTGTTTTTT
-	TRBV19	TRBJ2-2	TRBD1	CASSIDVRTGEGKKTTGELFF	TGTGCCAGTAGTATAGATGTGAGGACAGGGGAAGGAAAGAAGACCACCGGGGAGCTGTTTTTT
-	TRBV2	TRBJ2-3	-	CASSVHTDTQYF	TGTGCCAGCAGTGTACACACAGATACGCAGTATTTT
-	TRBV19	TRBJ1-3	-	CASSAGNAGNTIYF	TGTGCCAGTAGTGCGGGGAACGCTGGAAACACCATATATTTT